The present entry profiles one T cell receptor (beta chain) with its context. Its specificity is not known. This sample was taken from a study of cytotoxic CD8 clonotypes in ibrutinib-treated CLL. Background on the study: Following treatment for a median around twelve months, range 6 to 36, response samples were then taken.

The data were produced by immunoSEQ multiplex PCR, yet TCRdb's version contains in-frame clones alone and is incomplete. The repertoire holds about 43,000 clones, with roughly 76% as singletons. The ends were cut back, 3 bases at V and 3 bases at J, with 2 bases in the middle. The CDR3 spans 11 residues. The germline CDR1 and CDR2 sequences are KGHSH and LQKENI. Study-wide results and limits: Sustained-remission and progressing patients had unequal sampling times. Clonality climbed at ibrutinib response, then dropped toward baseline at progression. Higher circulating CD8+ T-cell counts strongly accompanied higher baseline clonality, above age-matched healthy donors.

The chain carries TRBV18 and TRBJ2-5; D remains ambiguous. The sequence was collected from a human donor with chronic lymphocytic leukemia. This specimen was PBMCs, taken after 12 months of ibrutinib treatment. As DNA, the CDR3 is TGTGCCAGCTCACCGAAAGAGACCCAGTACTTC. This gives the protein CASSPKETQYF.